These 27 T cell receptor beta chains share one sample of origin, sequenced in a study of early T cells in non-severe SARS-CoV-2 infection. TCRdb analysed the 5' RACE reads with MiXCR anew, one entry per CDR3 protein. The data show just under 60,000 distinct CDR3 sequences, with about 8.4% seen just once and approximately 3.6% held by the top ten. Sequenced material: whole blood. The receptors come from an adult who was a healthcare worker with PCR-confirmed SARS-CoV-2 infection or an uninfected control (not recorded which).

The chain employs TRBV7-3 and TRBJ2-3; D assignment may be TRBD1 or TRBD2 (6 bases each). Trimming left V 5 bases short and J 5 bases short, with 17 bases between. The CDR3 is made up of 15 amino acids. CDR1 and CDR2 (germline): SGHTA, FQGTGA. The CDR3 sequence: CASSPKPGAGDTQYF. The CDR3 DNA sequence: TGTGCCAGCAGCCCCAAACCGGGGGCCGGAGATACGCAGTATTTT.

The chain joins TRBV18 to TRBJ1-2, with D tentatively TRBD1 (5 bases). V lost 2 bases, J lost 6 bases, and 19 bases lay in between. The CDR3 extends over 16 amino acids. CDR1 and CDR2 (germline): KGHSH, LQKENI. CDR3 loop: CASSPYPQGSQHGYTF. As DNA, the CDR3 is TGTGCCAGCTCACCATATCCGCAGGGATCCCAGCATGGCTACACCTTC. Based on the CDR3 plus reference TRBV18 and TRBJ1-2, the full variable domain is NAGVMQNPRHLVRRRGQEARLRCSPMKGHSHVYWYRQLPEEGLKFMVYLQKENIIDESGMPKERFSAEFPKEGPSILRIQQVVRGDSAAYFCASSPYPQGSQHGYTFGSGTRLTVV.

The table lists this clonotype with a few counts. The chain joins TRBV7-8 to TRBJ1-2, with D perhaps TRBD1 (6 bases). Germline CDR1 SGHVS, CDR2 FQNEAQ. The V gene lost 4 bases and the J gene lost 5 bases, with 11 bases spanning the gap. The CDR3 consists of 13 residues. CDR3 residues: CASSSQGRYGYTF. The CDR3 bases are TGTGCCAGCAGCTCTCAGGGGCGTTATGGCTACACCTTC.

The chain employs TRBV4-2 and TRBJ2-1; weak D call: TRBD2 (6 bases). The V end lost 3 bases, the J end lost 0 bases, and 12 bases lay between the germline ends. The V gene's germline CDR1 is LGHNA and CDR2 YNFKEQ. This CDR3 is built from 16 residues. CDR3 residues: CASSHPGTDSYNEQFF. The CDR3 DNA sequence: TGTGCCAGCAGCCATCCCGGGACTGACTCCTACAATGAGCAGTTCTTC.

In its sample, this clonotype was seen a few times. The rearrangement joins TRBV7-2 to TRBJ1-5; no clear D gene. Germline loops: CDR1 SGHTA, CDR2 FQGNSA. The CDR3 sequence is 15 residues long. V was shortened by 5 bases and J by 4 bases, with 15 bases between the two germline ends. CDR3 bases: TGTGCCAGCAGCCTCCAGGAAGGCACAAATCAGCCCCAGCATTTT. Its protein is CASSLQEGTNQPQHF.

The sample holds many counts of this clonotype. The chain has TRBV7-8 and TRBJ1-1; D is unresolved. The CDR3 extends over 16 amino acids. Trimming stripped 5 bases from V and 4 bases from J, with 20 bases between. The germline gives CDR1 SGHVS, CDR2 FQNEAQ. CDR3 amino acids: CASSNLPRLGSTEAFF. Here the CDR3 DNA reads TGTGCCAGCAGCAACCTCCCCCGTCTTGGGTCCACTGAAGCTTTCTTT.

The gene calls are TRBV2 and TRBJ2-4; 9 bases map to TRBD2. Trimming took 11 bases from V and 9 from J; bases not matched to a gene: 8. The CDR3 has 12 amino acids. Germline V gene data show CDR1 as SNHLY and CDR2 as FYNNEI. CDR3 residues: CAGGRGRPIQYF. The CDR3 coding sequence is TGTGCCGGCGGGAGGGGGCGACCCATTCAGTACTTC.

There are many counts of this clonotype. The gene calls are TRBV7-9 and TRBJ2-2, with D hard to call. V shed 5 bases and J shed 2 bases, with 9 bases lying between them. This CDR3 comprises 14 residues. Germline V CDR1 and CDR2: SEHNR, FQNEAQ (reference sequence). CDR3 protein: CASSGVENTGELFF. In nucleotides, the CDR3 is TGTGCCAGCAGCGGGGTCGAAAACACCGGGGAGCTGTTTTTT.

This clonotype was observed a few times. This sequence joins TRBV5-1 and TRBJ2-1; maybe TRBD2 (6 bases). The CDR3 is 12 residues long. Germline CDR1 SGHRS, CDR2 YFSETQ. Trimming pared 4 bases from V and 8 bases from J, leaving 10 bases between. CDR3 region: CASSRASDEQFF. Here the CDR3 DNA reads TGCGCCAGCAGCCGGGCTAGCGATGAGCAGTTCTTC.

This clonotype was observed a handful of times. The chain recombines TRBV10-3 with TRBJ1-2; the D is unclear. V was shortened by 4 bases and J by 4 bases, with 13 bases between the two germline ends. Looked up from germline, CDR1 is ENHRY and CDR2 is SYGVKD. The CDR3 is made up of 14 amino acids. The DNA of the CDR3 is TGTGCCATCAGTGGTTCCGTAGGCGGCTATGGCTACACCTTC. This encodes CAISGSVGGYGYTF.

This clonotype showed up many times. The chain has TRBV12-3 or TRBV12-4 and TRBJ2-7; the D gene is possibly TRBD2 (7 bases). V gave up 5 bases and J gave up 2 bases, with 13 bases separating them. The CDR3 consists of 14 residues. CDR3 coding DNA: TGTGCCAGCAGTCCGGGGGCGGGAGCCTACGAGCAGTACTTC. Translation: CASSPGAGAYEQYF.

Many counts were recorded for this clonotype. V is TRBV7-9 and J is TRBJ1-1; 7 positions agree with TRBD1. Per germline, CDR1 SEHNR and CDR2 FQNEAQ (reference sequence). The V and J ends lost 5 bases and 4 bases, in that order; junction bases with no gene match: 13. The CDR3 runs 16 residues. This CDR3 is CASSPQGGGLVTEAFF. The DNA for the CDR3 is TGTGCCAGCAGCCCCCAGGGGGGTGGTTTGGTCACTGAAGCTTTCTTT.

This clonotype came up a few times. The V gene is TRBV28, the J gene TRBJ1-2; 8 bases are shared with TRBD1. The CDR3 length is 14 residues. The V gene's germline CDR1 is MDHEN and CDR2 SYDVKM. J gave up 6 bases and V 4 bases, and 7 bases lay outside the gene matches. This CDR3 reads CASSSPGGFDGYTF. The CDR3 region has the DNA TGTGCCAGCAGTTCCCCAGGGGGCTTTGATGGCTACACCTTC.

This clonotype is classed as medium-sized. This chain joins TRBV24-1 and TRBJ2-7, with TRBD1 matching over 9 bases. The V segment lost 4 bases and the J segment 2 bases; nucleotides outside the gene matches: 8. The CDR3 loop spans 16 amino acids. From germline, CDR1 is KGHDR and CDR2 SFDVKD. CDR3 in DNA: TGTGCCACCAGTGAACCCTCTGGACAGGGGACCTACGAGCAGTACTTC. Residues: CATSEPSGQGTYEQYF.

This clonotype was seen at least ten times. The rearrangement joins TRBV2 to TRBJ2-1, with 15 bases aligning to TRBD2. V was clipped by 4 bases and J by 9 bases; unmatched bases: 1. This CDR3 is 14 amino acids long. Looked up from germline, CDR1 is SNHLY and CDR2 is FYNNEI. The CDR3 region has the DNA TGTGCCAGCAGTGGGACTAGCGGGAGGGGTGAGCAGTTCTTC. Translated: CASSGTSGRGEQFF.

This clonotype appeared a few times. CDR3 region: CASSLGLAEGEQYF. The CDR3 coding sequence is TGTGCCAGCAGCCTAGGACTAGCGGAAGGCGAGCAGTACTTC. J is TRBJ2-7 and V is TRBV7-7; 10 bases are a match to TRBD2. Germline V lookup: CDR1 SSHAT, CDR2 FNYEAQ (reference sequence). CDR3 length equals 14 residues. The junction had 7 bases not matched to a gene; V was cut back by 5 bases and J by 6 bases.

This clonotype came up a few times. V and J are TRBV6-6 and TRBJ2-5; D unclear. V was clipped by 6 bases and J by 1 base, with 12 bases between them. Germline CDR1 and CDR2: MNHNY and SVGAGI (reference sequence). This CDR3 has 14 residues. Here the CDR3 DNA reads TGTGCCAGCAGCCCCTCGAGTGTCCAAGAGACCCAGTACTTC. It yields the protein CASSPSSVQETQYF.

This clonotype was seen a few times. The rearrangement joins TRBV11-2 to TRBJ1-1; the D gene is possibly TRBD1 (5 bases). V lost 0 bases to trimming and J lost 11 bases, with 13 bases between them. The CDR3 loop spans 13 amino acids. Germline V lookup: CDR1 SGHAT, CDR2 FQNNGV. CDR3 nucleotide sequence: TGTGCCAGCAGCTTAGATCGGGGGACGTACGCTTTCTTT. Amino acid sequence: CASSLDRGTYAFF.

This sequence joins TRBV7-9 and TRBJ2-2; unclear D gene. The CDR3 consists of 13 residues. Germline lookup yields CDR1 SEHNR and CDR2 FQNEAQ (reference sequence). The V end lost 1 base, the J end lost 12 bases, and 12 bases lay between the germline ends. The CDR3 protein is CASSLEGLGKLFF. CDR3 DNA sequence: TGTGCCAGCAGCTTAGAAGGGCTGGGAAAGCTGTTTTTT.

This chain links TRBV20-1 with TRBJ1-2; possibly TRBD1 for D (6 bases). Trimming took off 3 bases at V and 4 bases at J, with 12 bases between the two ends. Germline assignment: CDR1 DFQATT and CDR2 SNEGSKA (reference sequence). This CDR3 contains 13 residues. This CDR3 reads CSARSRTAYGYTF. DNA of the CDR3: TGCAGTGCTAGGTCCCGGACAGCCTATGGCTACACCTTC.

This rearrangement joins TRBV20-1 to TRBJ2-1; 14 bases are shared with TRBD2. Germline CDR1 DFQATT, CDR2 SNEGSKA (reference sequence). The CDR3 covers 16 residues. V trimming: 5 bases; J trimming: 7 bases; junction bases outside the gene matches: 10. CDR3: CSAPNRLAGGRNEQFF. DNA of the CDR3: TGCAGTGCTCCTAATAGACTAGCGGGAGGGCGGAATGAGCAGTTCTTC.

This clonotype was observed many times. CDR3 nucleotide sequence: TGTGCCAGCAGTGAGTTCACGAGGAATCAGCCCCAGCATTTT. It translates to CASSEFTRNQPQHF. This chain uses TRBV2 with TRBJ1-5; D unresolved. The ends were cut back, 3 bases at V and 4 bases at J, with 10 bases in the middle. Germline V gene lookup returns CDR1 SNHLY and CDR2 FYNNEI. The CDR3 length is 14 residues.

This clonotype was observed many times. This chain connects TRBV5-1 to TRBJ2-1; 9 nucleotides match TRBD1. Germline assignment: CDR1 SGHRS and CDR2 YFSETQ. This CDR3 is built from 16 residues. The V gene end was trimmed by 2 bases and the J gene end by 2 bases; junction bases not matched to a gene: 5. CDR3: CASSLQGAIPYNEQFF. The CDR3 DNA reads TGCGCCAGCAGCTTACAGGGGGCGATCCCCTACAATGAGCAGTTCTTC.

The table lists this clonotype with many counts. This chain uses TRBV7-6 with TRBJ2-2; 8 bases are a match to TRBD2. V trimming: 4 bases; J trimming: 7 bases; junction bases outside the gene matches: 17. This CDR3 is 18 amino acids long. Germline V CDR1 and CDR2: SGHVS, FNYEAQ. CDR3 nucleotide sequence: TGTGCCAGCAGCTACAATATCTTGGGACTAGTATCCGGCGGGGAGCTGTTTTTT. It yields the protein CASSYNILGLVSGGELFF.

This clonotype was picked up one time. This chain connects TRBV20-1 to TRBJ2-4; 9 nucleotides match TRBD1. Germline assignment: CDR1 DFQATT and CDR2 SNEGSKA (reference sequence). There are 16 residues in the CDR3. Trimming cost V 3 bases and J 0 bases; bases outside gene matches: 6. The CDR3 spells CSASPGQGLAKNIQYF. The CDR3 DNA is TGCAGTGCTAGTCCGGGACAGGGCCTAGCCAAAAACATTCAGTACTTC.

In its sample, this clonotype was seen many times. The chain uses TRBV11-2 and TRBJ1-1; the D is unclear. Germline V lookup: CDR1 SGHAT, CDR2 FQNNGV. This CDR3 is 11 amino acids long. V was shortened by 4 bases and J by 3 bases, with 3 bases between the two germline ends. This CDR3 reads CASSSYTEAFF. The CDR3, as DNA: TGTGCCAGCAGCTCGTACACTGAAGCTTTCTTT.

In this sample, this clonotype turned up a few times. The chain employs TRBV18 and TRBJ2-7; TRBD1 is a possible D gene (5 bases). V was shortened by 5 bases and J by 0 bases, with 11 bases between the two germline ends. CDR1 is KGHSH, CDR2 LQKENI, per germline. This CDR3 is 14 amino acids long. This chain's CDR3 is CASSSSRASYEQYF. CDR3 nucleotide sequence: TGTGCCAGCTCATCCTCCAGGGCCTCCTACGAGCAGTACTTC.